The present TCR beta chain was sequenced within a study of regulatory T cells in long-lasting Graves disease. Study at large: Those Graves' patients who were newly diagnosed had been on antithyroid drugs under 3 months.

In this sample, this clonotype turned up many times. Time point of the sample: newly diagnosed GD, antithyroid drugs for less than 3 months. There was RNA extracted from PBMCs, and the TCR library was made from it. Per the germline V gene, CDR1 is SGHAT and CDR2 is FQNNGV. With V trimmed by 6 bases and J by 5 bases, 5 bases remained unmatched. This CDR3 spans 16 amino acids. In building TCR beta libraries, iRepertoire HTBI primers were used together with Arm-PCR of CDR3 regions. TCRdb re-called the multiplex PCR reads through MiXCR, storing one row per CDR3 protein. The sample carries 400,000 to 500,000 distinct CDR3 sequences, approximately 16% recorded once. The data also belong to a second study, concerning T cells in Graves' hyperthyroidism and ophthalmopathy. As reported in that work: In the blood, most expanded thyroid clonotypes above 0.001 appeared as well. Before onset, by a median of approximately 6.8 months, the model predicted ophthalmopathy.

The genes are TRBV11-2 and TRBJ2-1; 15 positions match TRBD2. The sample was peripheral blood mononuclear cells (PBMCs), taken at new diagnosis, from a patient treated with antithyroid drugs. The clonotype was recovered from a woman younger than 35 with Graves disease. The CDR3 here is CASRKGTSGRNNEQFF. The CDR3 nucleotides read TGTGCCAGCAGAAAAGGGACTAGCGGGAGGAACAATGAGCAGTTCTTC.